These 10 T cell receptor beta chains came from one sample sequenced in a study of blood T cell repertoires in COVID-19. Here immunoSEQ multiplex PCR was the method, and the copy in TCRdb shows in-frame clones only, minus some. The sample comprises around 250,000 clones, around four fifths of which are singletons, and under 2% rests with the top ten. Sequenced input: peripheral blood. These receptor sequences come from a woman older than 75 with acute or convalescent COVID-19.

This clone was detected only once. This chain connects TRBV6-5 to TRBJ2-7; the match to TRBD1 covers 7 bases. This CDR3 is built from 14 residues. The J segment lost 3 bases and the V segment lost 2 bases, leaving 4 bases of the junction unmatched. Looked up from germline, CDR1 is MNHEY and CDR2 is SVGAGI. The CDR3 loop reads CASSYDRVNYEQYF. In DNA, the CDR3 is TGTGCCAGCAGTTACGACAGGGTAAACTACGAGCAGTACTTC.

This CDR3 is CASSIAQRPDEKLFF. CDR3 in DNA: TGTGCCAGTAGTATAGCACAGAGACCAGATGAAAAACTGTTTTTT. The chain carries TRBV19 and TRBJ1-4; D is undetermined. Per germline, CDR1 LNHDA and CDR2 SQIVND (reference sequence). The CDR3 is made up of 15 amino acids. V was cut by 1 base and J by 6 bases, with 12 bases left in between.

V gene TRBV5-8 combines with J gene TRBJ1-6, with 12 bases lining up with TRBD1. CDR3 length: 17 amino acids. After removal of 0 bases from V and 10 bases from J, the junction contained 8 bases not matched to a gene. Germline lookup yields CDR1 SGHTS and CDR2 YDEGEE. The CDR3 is CASSLAGTGGGGSPLHF. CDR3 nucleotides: TGTGCCAGCAGCTTGGCCGGGACAGGGGGCGGAGGCTCACCCCTCCACTTT.

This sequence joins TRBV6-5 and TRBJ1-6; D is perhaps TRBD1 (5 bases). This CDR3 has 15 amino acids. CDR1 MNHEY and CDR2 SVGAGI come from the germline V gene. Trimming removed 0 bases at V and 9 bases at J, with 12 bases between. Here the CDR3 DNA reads TGTGCCAGCAGTTACTCGTCAGGGAAGGTTTCACCCCTCCACTTT. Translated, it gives CASSYSSGKVSPLHF.

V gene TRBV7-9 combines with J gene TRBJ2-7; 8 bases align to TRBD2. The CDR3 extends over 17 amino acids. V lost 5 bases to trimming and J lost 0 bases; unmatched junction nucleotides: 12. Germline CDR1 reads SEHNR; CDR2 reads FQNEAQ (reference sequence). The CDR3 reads CASSRGLAGSFSYEQYF. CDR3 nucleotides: TGTGCCAGCAGCCGGGGTTTAGCGGGGAGCTTCTCCTACGAGCAGTACTTC.

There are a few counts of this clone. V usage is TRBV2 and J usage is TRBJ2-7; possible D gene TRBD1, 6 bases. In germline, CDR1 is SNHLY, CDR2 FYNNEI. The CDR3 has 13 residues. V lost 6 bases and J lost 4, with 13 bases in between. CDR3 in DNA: TGTGCCAGCAGACCTAGGGGGAAGTACGAGCAGTACTTC. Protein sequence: CASRPRGKYEQYF.

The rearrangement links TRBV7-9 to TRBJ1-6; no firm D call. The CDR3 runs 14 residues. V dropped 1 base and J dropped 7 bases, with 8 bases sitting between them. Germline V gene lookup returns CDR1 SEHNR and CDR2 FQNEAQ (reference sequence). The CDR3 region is CASSLGPRNSPLHF. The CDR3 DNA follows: TGTGCCAGCAGCTTAGGCCCCAGAAATTCACCCCTCCACTTT.

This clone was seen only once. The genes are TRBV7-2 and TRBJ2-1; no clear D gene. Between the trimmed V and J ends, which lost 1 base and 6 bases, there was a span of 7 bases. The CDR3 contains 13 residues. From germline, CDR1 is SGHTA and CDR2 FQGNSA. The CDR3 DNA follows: TGTGCCAGCAGCTTAGACTATCCCAATGAGCAGTTCTTC. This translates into CASSLDYPNEQFF.

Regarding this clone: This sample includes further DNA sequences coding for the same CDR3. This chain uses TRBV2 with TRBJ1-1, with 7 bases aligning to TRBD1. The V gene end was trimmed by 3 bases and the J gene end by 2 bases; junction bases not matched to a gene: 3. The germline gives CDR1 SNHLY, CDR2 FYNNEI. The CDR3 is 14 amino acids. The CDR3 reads CASSERQGNTEAFF. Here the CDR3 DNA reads TGTGCCAGCAGTGAGAGACAGGGCAACACTGAAGCTTTCTTT. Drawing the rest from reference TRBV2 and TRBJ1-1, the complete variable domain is EPEVTQTPSHQVTQMGQEVILRCVPISNHLYFYWYRQILGQKVEFLVSFYNNEISEKSEIFDDQFSVERPDGSNFTLKIRSTKLEDSAMYFCASSERQGNTEAFFGQGTRLTVV.

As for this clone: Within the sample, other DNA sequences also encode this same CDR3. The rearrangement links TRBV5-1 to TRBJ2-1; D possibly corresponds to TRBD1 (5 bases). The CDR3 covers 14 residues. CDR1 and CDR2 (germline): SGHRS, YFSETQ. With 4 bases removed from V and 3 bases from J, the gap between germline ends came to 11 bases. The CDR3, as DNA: TGCGCCAGCAGCCTCGGACAATTCTACAATGAGCAGTTCTTC. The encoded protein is CASSLGQFYNEQFF.